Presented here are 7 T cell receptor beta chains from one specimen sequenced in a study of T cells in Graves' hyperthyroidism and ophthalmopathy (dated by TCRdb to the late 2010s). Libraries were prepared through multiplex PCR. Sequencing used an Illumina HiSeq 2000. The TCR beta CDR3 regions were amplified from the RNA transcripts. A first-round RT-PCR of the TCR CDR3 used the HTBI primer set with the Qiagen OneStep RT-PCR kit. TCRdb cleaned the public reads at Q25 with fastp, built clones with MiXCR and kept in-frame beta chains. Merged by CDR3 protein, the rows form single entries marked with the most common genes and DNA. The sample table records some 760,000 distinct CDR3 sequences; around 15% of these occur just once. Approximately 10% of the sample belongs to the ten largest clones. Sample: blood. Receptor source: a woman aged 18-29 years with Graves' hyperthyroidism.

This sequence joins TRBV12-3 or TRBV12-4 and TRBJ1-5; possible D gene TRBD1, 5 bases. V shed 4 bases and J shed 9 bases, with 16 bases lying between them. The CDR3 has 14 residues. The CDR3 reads CASSSAGLGSPQHF. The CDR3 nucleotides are TGTGCCAGCAGTTCCGCGGGACTAGGGTCGCCCCAGCATTTT.

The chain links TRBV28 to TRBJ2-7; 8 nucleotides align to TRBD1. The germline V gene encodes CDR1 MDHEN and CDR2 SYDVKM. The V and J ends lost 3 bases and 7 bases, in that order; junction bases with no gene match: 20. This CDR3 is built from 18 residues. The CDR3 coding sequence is TGTGCCAGCAGTTTGGATTCATACTTGGGACAGGCGAACTATGAGCAGTACTTC. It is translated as CASSLDSYLGQANYEQYF.

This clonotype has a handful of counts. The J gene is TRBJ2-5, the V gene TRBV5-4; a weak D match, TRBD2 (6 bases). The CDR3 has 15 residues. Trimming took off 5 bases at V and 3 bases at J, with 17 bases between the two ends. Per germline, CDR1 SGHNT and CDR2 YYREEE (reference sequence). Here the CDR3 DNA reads TGTGCCAGCAGACACATCATGGGCGGGAAAGAGACCCAGTACTTC. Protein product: CASRHIMGGKETQYF.

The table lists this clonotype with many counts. The CDR3 sequence is CASSLTSGRALEQYF. As DNA, the CDR3 is TGTGCCAGCAGCCTGACTAGCGGGAGGGCCCTCGAGCAGTACTTC. The chain has TRBV5-8 and TRBJ2-7; 14 bases agree with TRBD2. V trimming: 4 bases; J trimming: 6 bases; junction bases outside the gene matches: 6. The CDR3 is 15 residues long. In germline, CDR1 is SGHTS, CDR2 YDEGEE.

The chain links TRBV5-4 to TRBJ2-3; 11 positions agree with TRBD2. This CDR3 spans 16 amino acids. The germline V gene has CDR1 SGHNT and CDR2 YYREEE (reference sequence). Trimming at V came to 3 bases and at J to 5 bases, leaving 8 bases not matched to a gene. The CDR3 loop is CASSSRGGLAGDTQYF. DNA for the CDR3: TGTGCCAGCAGCTCCCGGGGTGGACTAGCGGGAGATACGCAGTATTTT.

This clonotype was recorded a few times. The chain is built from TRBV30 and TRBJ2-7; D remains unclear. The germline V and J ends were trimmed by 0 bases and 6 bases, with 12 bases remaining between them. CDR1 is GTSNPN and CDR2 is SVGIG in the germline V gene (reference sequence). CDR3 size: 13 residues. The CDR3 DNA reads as TGTGCCTGGAGTGTAACCGAGACAACCGAGCAGTACTTC. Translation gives CAWSVTETTEQYF.

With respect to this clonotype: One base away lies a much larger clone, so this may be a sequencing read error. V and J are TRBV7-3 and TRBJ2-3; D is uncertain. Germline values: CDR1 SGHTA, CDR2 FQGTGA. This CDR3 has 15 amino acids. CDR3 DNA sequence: TGTGCCAGCGGCTTAACGCCCATGGGCACAGATACGCAGTATTTT. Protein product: CASGLTPMGTDTQYF.